The 25 T cell receptor beta chains below were found in one sample sequenced in a study of neoadjuvant anti-PD-1 for oral cavity cancer. Assay used: immunoSEQ multiplex PCR; TCRdb lists only in-frame clones, some missing. The table includes some 29,000 clones, roughly 79% detected once. Time point: after neoadjuvant nivolumab, at surgical resection. Specimen: PBMCs, collected after nivolumab (anti-PD-1) treatment. The receptors originated from a person aged 40 to 85 with oral cavity squamous cell carcinoma.

The chain combines TRBV6-4 with TRBJ1-5; 12 bases fit TRBD1. CDR3 length: 17 amino acids. Germline values: CDR1 MRHNA, CDR2 SNTAGT. V lost 4 bases to trimming and J lost 6 bases; unmatched junction nucleotides: 10. Here the CDR3 reads CASSALLGQGAPQPQHF. Written as DNA, the CDR3 is TGTGCCAGCAGTGCCCTTCTGGGACAGGGGGCCCCTCAGCCCCAGCATTTT.

This clone was counted a few times. This chain connects TRBV11-2 to TRBJ2-2; 7 bases line up with TRBD1. The ends lost 4 bases at V and 3 bases at J; junction bases unmatched: 8. CDR1 and CDR2 from the germline V gene are SGHAT and FQNNGV. The CDR3 runs 16 residues. CDR3 sequence (DNA): TGTGCCAGCAGCTCGGGACAGTCAAGCGACACCGGGGAGCTGTTTTTT. As protein: CASSSGQSSDTGELFF. Full variable domain (remainder filled in from reference TRBV11-2 and TRBJ2-2): EAGVAQSPRYKIIEKRQSVAFWCNPISGHATLYWYQQILGQGPKLLIQFQNNGVVDDSQLPKDRFSAERLKGVDSTLKIQPAKLEDSAVYLCASSSGQSSDTGELFFGEGSRLTVL.

The table lists this clone with a few counts. The chain combines TRBV2 with TRBJ1-3; D remains unclear. Looked up from germline, CDR1 is SNHLY and CDR2 is FYNNEI. The CDR3 consists of 13 residues. V was clipped by 7 bases and J by 2 bases, with 9 bases between them. The CDR3 DNA sequence: TGTGCCAGCACGGAGGAAGCTGGAAACACCATATATTTT. This codes for CASTEEAGNTIYF.

The chain carries TRBV5-6 and TRBJ1-1, with D maybe TRBD1 (5 bases). Germline-derived CDR1 and CDR2 are SGHDT and YYEEEE. CDR3 length: 16 residues. The V and J ends lost 1 base and 0 bases respectively, with 13 bases between them. The CDR3 bases are TGTGCCAGCAGCTTGACGGGACTACTCATGAACACTGAAGCTTTCTTT. Translated, it gives CASSLTGLLMNTEAFF.

The chain couples TRBV5-1 to TRBJ1-1; 7 nucleotides line up with TRBD1. V dropped 0 bases and J dropped 4; count of bases not matched to a gene: 9. In germline, CDR1 is SGHRS, CDR2 YFSETQ. The CDR3 is made up of 16 amino acids. The CDR3: CASSLAPTGSGTEAFF. The CDR3 DNA follows: TGCGCCAGCAGCTTGGCCCCGACAGGGTCGGGCACTGAAGCTTTCTTT.

The V gene is TRBV5-1, the J gene TRBJ2-5; D unclear. V gave up 3 bases and J gave up 5 bases, with 11 bases separating them. CDR1 and CDR2 (germline): SGHRS, YFSETQ. The CDR3 has 13 amino acids. In DNA form, the CDR3 reads TGCGCCAGCAGCTGGGAAGATCCGGAGACCCAGTACTTC. Its protein is CASSWEDPETQYF.

V usage is TRBV10-2 and J usage is TRBJ1-3; D possibly corresponds to TRBD1 (5 bases). Germline-derived CDR1 and CDR2 are WSHSY and SAAADI. Trimming cost V 8 bases and J 4 bases, with 12 bases left between them. This CDR3 is 13 amino acids long. CDR3 region: CASEPGLGNTIYF. The CDR3 coding sequence is TGCGCCAGCGAACCGGGACTGGGAAACACCATATATTTT.

The chain recombines TRBV7-2 with TRBJ2-5, with D perhaps TRBD2 (6 bases). CDR3 length: 15 amino acids. Trimming cost V 2 bases and J 5 bases, with 15 bases left between them. CDR1 is SGHTA, CDR2 FQGNSA, per germline. The CDR3 here is CASSLMVAGRETQYF. The CDR3 nucleotides read TGTGCCAGCAGCTTAATGGTCGCAGGGAGGGAGACCCAGTACTTC.

The J gene is TRBJ2-1, the V gene TRBV4-3; D may be TRBD2 (7 bases). Germline V gene lookup returns CDR1 LGHNA and CDR2 YSLEER. The CDR3 runs to 15 residues. V was trimmed by 4 bases and J by 7 bases, leaving 17 bases between them. For the CDR3, the DNA is TGCGCCAGCAGCCGGTCCTTTGGGGGGGCGAATGAGCAGTTCTTC. Translated: CASSRSFGGANEQFF.

The chain combines TRBV4-2 with TRBJ2-7; TRBD2 matches at 8 bases. Germline trimming cut 0 bases from V and 3 bases from J; bases unmatched to any gene: 7. This CDR3 region has 16 residues. From germline, CDR1 is LGHNA and CDR2 YNFKEQ. The CDR3 here is CASSQESGGIVYEQYF. DNA of the CDR3: TGTGCCAGCAGCCAAGAATCGGGGGGGATCGTCTACGAGCAGTACTTC.

This clone was counted once. The gene calls are TRBV19 and TRBJ2-3; 10 bases fit TRBD1. Germline CDR1 is LNHDA and CDR2 is SQIVND (reference sequence). The length of the CDR3 is 14 residues. J lost 3 bases, V lost 6 bases, and 3 bases had no gene match. CDR3: CASRKGQGTDTQYF. In nucleotides, the CDR3 is TGTGCCAGTAGAAAGGGACAGGGGACAGATACGCAGTATTTT.

A single count supports this clone. CDR3 sequence: CASSPLMVSGETQYF. As DNA, the CDR3 is TGTGCCAGCTCACCACTTATGGTTAGTGGAGAGACCCAGTACTTC. This chain joins TRBV18 and TRBJ2-5, with D hard to call. Germline-derived CDR1 and CDR2 are KGHSH and LQKENI. V dropped 1 base and J dropped 4 bases, with 13 bases sitting between them. The CDR3 totals 15 residues.

V is TRBV28 and J is TRBJ2-3; D is tentatively TRBD1 or TRBD2 (6 bases each). V lost 2 bases, J lost 1 base, and 13 bases lay in between. The CDR3 runs to 16 residues. Looked up from germline, CDR1 is MDHEN and CDR2 is SYDVKM. CDR3 bases: TGTGCCAGCAGTTTAATCCTTAGGGGGGGCACAGATACGCAGTATTTT. As protein: CASSLILRGGTDTQYF.

V usage is TRBV6-5 and J usage is TRBJ1-2, with no clear D. The germline V and J ends were trimmed by 5 bases and 4 bases, with 5 bases remaining between them. CDR3 length: 11 amino acids. Looked up from germline, CDR1 is MNHEY and CDR2 is SVGAGI. CDR3 protein: CASSDTYGYTF. CDR3 nucleotides: TGTGCCAGCAGTGACACCTATGGCTACACCTTC.

The chain's CDR3 is CASSRRVSGTDTQYF. Here the CDR3 DNA reads TGTGCCAGCAGCCGCCGGGTTTCGGGAACAGATACGCAGTATTTT. The V and J genes are TRBV5-6 and TRBJ2-3; a weak D match, TRBD2 (5 bases). Per germline, CDR1 SGHDT and CDR2 YYEEEE. Trimming removed 4 bases from V and 3 bases from J, with 15 bases in between. This CDR3 spans 15 amino acids.

CDR3 sequence: CASSKTGFQETQYF. DNA of the CDR3: TGTGCCAGCAGCAAGACAGGTTTTCAAGAGACCCAGTACTTC. This sequence joins TRBV9 and TRBJ2-5; possible D gene TRBD1, 6 bases. Germline assignment: CDR1 SGDLS and CDR2 YYNGEE. V was cut by 4 bases and J by 2 bases, with 12 bases left in between. The CDR3 has 14 amino acids.

This clone was recorded only once. CDR3 sequence (DNA): TGTGCCAGCAGCCCTCCCGGCGGGGAGACCCAGTACTTC. Residues: CASSPPGGETQYF. The rearrangement joins TRBV7-3 to TRBJ2-5; the D gene is possibly TRBD2 (5 bases). CDR3 length: 13 residues. Trimming cost V 5 bases and J 5 bases, with 12 bases left between them. The V gene's germline CDR1 is SGHTA and CDR2 FQGTGA.

This rearrangement joins TRBV10-3 to TRBJ2-7; D may be TRBD2 (6 bases). Trimming shortened V by 5 bases and J by 6 bases, and 20 bases separated the two germline ends. The CDR3 spans 15 residues. Looked up from germline, CDR1 is ENHRY and CDR2 is SYGVKD. CDR3 loop: CAISLRRQPEGEQYF. The DNA of the CDR3 is TGTGCCATCAGTCTACGGCGACAGCCGGAGGGCGAGCAGTACTTC.

V and J are TRBV7-2 and TRBJ2-3; 8 bases are shared with TRBD2. After removal of 1 base from V and 1 base from J, the junction contained 4 bases not matched to a gene. Germline values: CDR1 SGHTA, CDR2 FQGNSA. CDR3 length: 16 residues. CDR3: CASSLEARGGTDTQYF. The CDR3 DNA sequence: TGTGCCAGCAGCTTAGAGGCGCGGGGGGGCACAGATACGCAGTATTTT.

This clone was counted between two and nine times. The chain recombines TRBV5-5 with TRBJ2-7, with D possibly TRBD2 on 5 matching bases. The CDR3 contains 13 residues. V was trimmed by 4 bases and J by 3 bases, leaving 11 bases between them. From germline, CDR1 is SGHKS and CDR2 YYEKEE (reference sequence). The CDR3 here is CASSRDTNYEQYF. As DNA, the CDR3 is TGTGCCAGCAGCCGGGATACCAACTACGAGCAGTACTTC. The variable domain in full, with the rest retrieved from reference TRBV5-5 and TRBJ2-7, is DAGVTQSPTHLIKTRGQQVTLRCSPISGHKSVSWYQQVLGQGPQFIFQYYEKEERGRGNFPDRFSARQFPNYSSELNVNALLLGDSALYLCASSRDTNYEQYFGPGTRLTVT.

V and J are TRBV7-2 and TRBJ2-1; the D gene is possibly TRBD2 (6 bases). With 2 bases removed from V and 0 bases from J, the gap between germline ends came to 17 bases. Germline-derived CDR1 and CDR2 are SGHTA and FQGNSA. This CDR3 comprises 18 residues. CDR3 sequence: CASSLTGSGDPSYNEQFF. CDR3 sequence (DNA): TGTGCCAGCAGCTTAACGGGGTCGGGGGACCCCTCCTACAATGAGCAGTTCTTC.

The chain combines TRBV10-1 with TRBJ2-2; 8 nucleotides match TRBD1. The ends lost 10 bases at V and 4 bases at J; junction bases unmatched: 5. CDR1 WNHNN and CDR2 SYGVQD come from the germline V gene (reference sequence). This CDR3 is 13 amino acids long. As DNA, the CDR3 is TGCGCCACCCAACAGGGGGTCACCGGGGAGCTGTTTTTT. It translates to CATQQGVTGELFF.

The rearrangement joins TRBV28 to TRBJ1-2; D call uncertain. This CDR3 is 13 amino acids long. The ends were cut back, 4 bases at V and 5 bases at J, with 11 bases in the middle. Germline loops: CDR1 MDHEN, CDR2 SYDVKM. DNA of the CDR3: TGTGCCAGCAGTTACAACCGGGGTTATGGCTACACCTTC. Residues: CASSYNRGYGYTF.

The CDR3, as DNA: TGTGCCAGCAGCCCCAGGGGCAGGGCTTCTGGGGCCAACGTCCTGACTTTC. This gives the protein CASSPRGRASGANVLTF. The chain carries TRBV7-2 and TRBJ2-6; the D gene is possibly TRBD1 (6 bases). The V end lost 5 bases, the J end lost 1 base, and 15 bases lay between the germline ends. CDR1 SGHTA and CDR2 FQGNSA come from the germline V gene. The CDR3 runs 17 residues.

This clone was recorded once. The chain couples TRBV30 to TRBJ1-6; D is undetermined. Germline values: CDR1 GTSNPN, CDR2 SVGIG (reference sequence). Trimming cost V 3 bases and J 5 bases, with 5 bases left between them. This CDR3 is 12 amino acids long. In DNA, the CDR3 is TGTGCCTGGAGAGATAATAATTCACCCCTCCACTTT. Protein product: CAWRDNNSPLHF.